This T cell receptor (beta chain) was captured by sequencing in a study of OX40 agonist ivuxolimab in advanced cancers. CDR3 size: 18 residues. After removal of 5 bases from V and 0 bases from J, the junction contained 9 bases not matched to a gene. Germline V gene sequence: CDR1 SGDLS, CDR2 YYNGEE. The table came from immunoSEQ multiplex PCR; TCRdb's copy has only in-frame clones and leaves some out. The sample includes over 70,000 clones, around 89% of them seen just once. The chain links TRBV9 to TRBJ2-6, with 9 bases identical to TRBD1. The TCR originated in an adult with an advanced solid tumor such as melanoma, head and neck, liver or kidney cancer. Material: CD4+ or CD8+ T cells sorted from blood, obtained in a trial of the OX40 agonist ivuxolimab. CDR3 in DNA: TGTGCCAGCAGTTACGGACAGGGGAGGGCCTCTGGGGCCAACGTCCTGACTTTC. Its translation is CASSYGQGRASGANVLTF. Full variable domain (remainder filled in from reference TRBV9 and TRBJ2-6): DSGVTQTPKHLITATGQRVTLRCSPRSGDLSVYWYQQSLDQGLQFLIQYYNGEERAKGNILERFSAQQFPDLHSELNLSSLELGDSALYFCASSYGQGRASGANVLTFGAGSRLTVL.